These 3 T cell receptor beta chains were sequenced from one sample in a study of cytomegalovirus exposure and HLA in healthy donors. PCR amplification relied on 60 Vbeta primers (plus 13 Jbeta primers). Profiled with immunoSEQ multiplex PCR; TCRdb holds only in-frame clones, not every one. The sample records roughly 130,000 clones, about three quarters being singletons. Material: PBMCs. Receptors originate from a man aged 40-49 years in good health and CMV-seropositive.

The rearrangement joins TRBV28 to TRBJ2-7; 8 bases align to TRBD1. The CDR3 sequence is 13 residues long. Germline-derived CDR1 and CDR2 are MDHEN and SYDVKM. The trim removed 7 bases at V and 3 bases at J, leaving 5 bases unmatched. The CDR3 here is CASKDRGFYEQYF. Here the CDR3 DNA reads TGTGCCAGCAAAGACAGGGGTTTCTACGAGCAGTACTTC.

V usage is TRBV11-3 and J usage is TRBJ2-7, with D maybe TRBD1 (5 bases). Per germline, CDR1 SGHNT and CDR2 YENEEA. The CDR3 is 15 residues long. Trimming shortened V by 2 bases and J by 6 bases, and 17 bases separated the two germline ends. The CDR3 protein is CASSLRAGNLAEQYF. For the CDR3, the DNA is TGTGCCAGCAGCTTAAGGGCAGGGAATTTGGCCGAGCAGTACTTC.

CDR3 region: CASSPGYTEAFF. The CDR3 DNA reads TGTGCCAGCAGCCCGGGGTACACTGAAGCTTTCTTT. The chain couples TRBV25-1 to TRBJ1-1; D is undetermined. CDR3 length equals 12 residues. The germline gives CDR1 MGHDK, CDR2 SYGVNS. Trimming removed 6 bases from V and 3 bases from J, with 8 bases in between. The full variable domain, its missing parts supplied by reference TRBV25-1 and TRBJ1-1, is EADIYQTPRYLVIGTGKKITLECSQTMGHDKMYWYQQDPGMELHLIHYSYGVNSTEKGDLSSESTVSRIRTEHFPLTLESARPSHTSQYLCASSPGYTEAFFGQGTRLTVV.